This is a list of T cell receptor beta chains from one sample in a study of cytomegalovirus exposure and HLA in healthy donors. Repertoires were generated with immunoSEQ multiplex PCR, while TCRdb's copy carries only in-frame clones and drops some. The sample holds approximately 150,000 clones, under 85% seen once. The sequenced sample was PBMCs. The receptor set was obtained from a human donor in good health. Both conserved end residues are part of each CDR3. A D gene is named only where the DNA matches it firmly. For some rows the clone size is stated as once, few or many, or as a class when expanded; others skip it.

d_call	j_call	clone_size	v_call	cdr3_aa	cdr3_nt
-	TRBJ2-7	-	TRBV10-3	CAISESVAYEQYF	TGTGCCATCAGTGAGTCGGTAGCCTACGAGCAGTACTTC
-	TRBJ1-2	-	TRBV5-1	CASKDSPNYGYTF	TGCGCCAGCAAAGACAGTCCCAACTATGGCTACACCTTC
TRBD2	TRBJ2-7	-	TRBV7-3	CASSLQSAGGRFEQYF	TGTGCCAGCAGCTTACAGTCTGCGGGGGGACGCTTCGAGCAGTACTTC
TRBD2	TRBJ2-3	once	TRBV5-1	CASSPGGGGTDTQYF	TGCGCCAGCAGCCCCGGGGGGGGTGGCACAGATACGCAGTATTTT
-	TRBJ2-7	few	TRBV7-9	CASSLSSGDHEQYF	TGTGCCAGCAGCTTAAGTTCCGGGGATCACGAGCAGTACTTC
-	TRBJ1-5	-	TRBV9	CASSVSSNQPQHF	TGTGCCAGCAGCGTAAGCAGCAATCAGCCCCAGCATTTT
-	TRBJ1-1	-	TRBV7-9	CASSRDISGDTEAFF	TGTGCCAGCAGCCGGGATATTTCAGGGGACACTGAAGCTTTCTTT
-	TRBJ2-1	-	TRBV7-8	CASSPEPTGSYNEQFF	TGTGCCAGCAGCCCAGAACCGACAGGCTCCTACAATGAGCAGTTCTTC
TRBD2	TRBJ2-1	-	TRBV6-1	CASTRAGTNNEQFF	TGTGCCAGCACCAGAGCGGGGACGAACAATGAGCAGTTCTTC
TRBD1	TRBJ2-7	-	TRBV6-1	CASSARDSYEQYF	TGTGCCAGCAGTGCCCGGGACAGCTACGAGCAGTACTTC
-	TRBJ2-6	-	TRBV21-1	CASSHGTGLSGANVLTF	TGTGCCAGCAGCCACGGGACAGGGCTCTCTGGGGCCAACGTCCTGACTTTC
TRBD2	TRBJ2-7	-	TRBV18	CASWGGYEQYF	TGTGCCAGTTGGGGGGGTTACGAGCAGTACTTC
-	TRBJ1-3	-	TRBV9	CASSVGQSGNTIYF	TGTGCCAGCAGCGTAGGCCAGTCTGGAAACACCATATATTTT
TRBD2	TRBJ2-5	-	TRBV5-6	CASSLGGLAGREQYF	TGTGCCAGCAGCTTGGGGGGTCTAGCGGGGCGGGAGCAGTACTTC
-	TRBJ2-7	few	TRBV7-9	CASSLDIRSYEQYF	TGTGCCAGCAGCTTGGACATAAGGTCCTACGAGCAGTACTTC
-	TRBJ2-7	-	TRBV28	CASSSPGQGPAHEQYF	TGTGCCAGCAGTTCCCCGGGCCAGGGCCCCGCTCACGAGCAGTACTTC
-	TRBJ1-2	-	TRBV9	CASSVAGPGYTF	TGTGCCAGCAGCGTAGCAGGCCCCGGCTACACCTTC
TRBD1	TRBJ1-2	-	TRBV7-8	CASSPRTGDYGYTF	TGTGCCAGCAGCCCCCGGACAGGGGACTATGGCTACACCTTC
-	TRBJ2-5	-	TRBV7-8	CASSLTFEQYF	TGTGCCAGCAGCTTAACGTTTGAGCAGTACTTC
-	TRBJ2-3	-	TRBV2	CASSETPVADTQYF	TGTGCCAGCAGTGAAACTCCGGTAGCAGATACGCAGTATTTT
-	TRBJ1-2	-	TRBV5-6	CASSYGTSYGYTF	TGTGCCAGCAGCTACGGGACATCCTATGGCTACACCTTC
TRBD1	TRBJ1-1	few	TRBV7-3	CASSLTPGGLGEAFF	TGTGCCAGCAGCTTAACCCCAGGGGGCCTCGGAGAAGCTTTCTTT
TRBD2	TRBJ2-3	-	TRBV2	CASKPSGGAVNTQYF	TGTGCCAGCAAACCCAGCGGGGGGGCCGTAAATACGCAGTATTTT
TRBD1	TRBJ2-1	-	TRBV5-1	CASSLLRQGEKQFF	TGCGCCAGCAGCTTGTTGCGACAGGGGGAAAAACAGTTCTTC
TRBD2	TRBJ2-2	-	TRBV7-8	CASRPGLAGRHANTGELFF	TGTGCCAGCAGACCGGGACTAGCGGGGCGTCACGCGAACACCGGGGAGCTGTTTTTT
-	TRBJ2-3	-	TRBV7-2	CASRIDSDTQYF	TGTGCCAGCAGAATCGACAGTGACACGCAGTATTTT
TRBD1	TRBJ2-7	many	TRBV10-3	CAISVGDRDYEQYF	TGTGCCATCAGTGTGGGGGACAGGGACTACGAGCAGTACTTC
TRBD1	TRBJ2-1	-	TRBV9	CASSRTGGNEQFF	TGTGCCAGCAGCCGAACAGGGGGTAATGAGCAGTTCTTC
-	TRBJ2-7	-	TRBV5-5	CASSYGGQGGYEQYF	TGTGCCAGCAGCTATGGGGGCCAGGGGGGTTACGAGCAGTACTTC
-	TRBJ1-1	-	TRBV29-1	CSVTTGEAFF	TGCAGCGTAACCACAGGGGAAGCTTTCTTT
-	TRBJ2-7	-	TRBV6-5	CASSYGRATYEQYF	TGTGCCAGCAGTTACGGCAGGGCAACCTACGAGCAGTACTTC
-	TRBJ2-7	-	TRBV16	CASSRLTRNSYEQYF	TGTGCCAGCAGCCGGCTTACGAGGAACTCCTACGAGCAGTACTTC
-	TRBJ2-7	once	TRBV18	CASSPGREQYF	TGTGCCAGCTCACCGGGGCGCGAGCAGTACTTC